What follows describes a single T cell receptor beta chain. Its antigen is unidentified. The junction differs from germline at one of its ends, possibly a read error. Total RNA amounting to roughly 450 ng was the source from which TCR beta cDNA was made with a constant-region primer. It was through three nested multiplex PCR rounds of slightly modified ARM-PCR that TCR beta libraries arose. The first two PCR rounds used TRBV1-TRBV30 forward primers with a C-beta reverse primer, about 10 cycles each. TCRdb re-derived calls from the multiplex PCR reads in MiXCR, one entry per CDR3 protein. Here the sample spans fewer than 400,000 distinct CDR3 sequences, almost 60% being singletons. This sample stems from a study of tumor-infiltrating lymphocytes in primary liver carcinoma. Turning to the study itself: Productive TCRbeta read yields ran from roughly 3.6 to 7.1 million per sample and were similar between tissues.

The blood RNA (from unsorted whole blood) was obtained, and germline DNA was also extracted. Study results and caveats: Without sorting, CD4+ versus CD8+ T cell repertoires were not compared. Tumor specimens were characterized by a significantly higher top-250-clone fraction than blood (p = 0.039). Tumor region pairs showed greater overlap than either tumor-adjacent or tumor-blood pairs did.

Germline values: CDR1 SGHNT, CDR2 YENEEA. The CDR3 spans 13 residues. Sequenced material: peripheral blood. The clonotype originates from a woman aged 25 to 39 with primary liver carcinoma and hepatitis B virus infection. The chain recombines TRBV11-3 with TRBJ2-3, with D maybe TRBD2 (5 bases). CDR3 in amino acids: CASNFEGADTQYF. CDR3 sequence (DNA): TGTGCTAGCAATTTTGAGGGCGCAGATACGCAGTATTTT.